The sequence of this T cell receptor (beta chain) was determined in a study of cytomegalovirus exposure and HLA in healthy donors. From germline, CDR1 is LGHNA and CDR2 YSLEER. This CDR3 has 15 residues. The ends were cut back, 0 bases at V and 7 bases at J, with 12 bases in the middle. Primers for the PCR totalled 60 Vbeta and 13 Jbeta. Sequenced by immunoSEQ multiplex PCR; TCRdb stores in-frame clones only, minus some. The sample has about 98,000 clones, about three quarters seen once; the top ten hold roughly a sixth. The rearrangement uses TRBV4-3 and TRBJ1-4; D not certain. The TCR comes from a man aged 55 to 70 in good health and CMV-seropositive. The material sequenced was PBMCs. In DNA, the CDR3 is TGCGCCAGCAGCCAAGACCGCGCCTCGGGTGAAAAACTGTTTTTT. This gives the protein CASSQDRASGEKLFF.